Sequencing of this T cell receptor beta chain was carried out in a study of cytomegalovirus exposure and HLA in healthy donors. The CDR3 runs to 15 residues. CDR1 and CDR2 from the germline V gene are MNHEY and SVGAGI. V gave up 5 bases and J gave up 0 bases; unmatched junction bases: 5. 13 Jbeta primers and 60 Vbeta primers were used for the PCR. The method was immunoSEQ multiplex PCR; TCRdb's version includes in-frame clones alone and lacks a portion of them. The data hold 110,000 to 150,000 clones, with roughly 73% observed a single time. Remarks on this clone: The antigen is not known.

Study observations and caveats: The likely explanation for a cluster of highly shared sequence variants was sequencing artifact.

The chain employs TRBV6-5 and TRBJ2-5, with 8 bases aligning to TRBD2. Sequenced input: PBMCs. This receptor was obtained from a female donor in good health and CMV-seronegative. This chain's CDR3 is CASSPGGGYQETQYF. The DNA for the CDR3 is TGTGCCAGCAGTCCCGGGGGGGGGTACCAAGAGACCCAGTACTTC.